This TCR beta chain derives from a study of T cell repertoires in cytomegalovirus infection. Study context: Carrying CMV and the relevant HLA type showed in public TCR beta signatures.

This clonotype was observed at least ten times. TCRdb fed the reads into MiXCR, producing one record per CDR3 protein. The sample comprises about 240,000 distinct CDR3 sequences, 6.5% of which are singletons, and less than 7.5% rests with the top ten. V was clipped by 5 bases and J by 2 bases, with 16 bases between them. This CDR3 contains 15 residues. The germline V gene encodes CDR1 SGHTA and CDR2 FQGNSA. The chain carries TRBV7-2 and TRBJ2-7; maybe TRBD1 (6 bases). The source is a human donor in good health (CMV status not recorded). Some clones in this sample may be carry-over from other donors' samples. Sequenced sample: PBMCs. CDR3 bases: TGTGCCAGCAGCCCTCGTGGGGGCGGTCCCTACGAGCAGTACTTC. This encodes CASSPRGGGPYEQYF.